Below, 32 T cell receptor beta chains from the same sample are listed, as sequenced in a study of cytomegalovirus exposure and HLA in healthy donors. Use of 60 Vbeta and 13 Jbeta primers characterized the PCR. Produced via immunoSEQ multiplex PCR; TCRdb's table is partial and in-frame only. The sample has tens of thousands of clones, 10% seen once. The material sequenced was PBMCs. The receptors were sampled from a man between 60 and 70 years old in good health and CMV-seropositive.

This chain connects TRBV5-6 to TRBJ2-7; 8 bases line up with TRBD1. The V and J ends lost 3 bases and 0 bases, in that order; junction bases with no gene match: 8. Germline CDR1 reads SGHDT; CDR2 reads YYEEEE. This CDR3 spans 16 amino acids. CDR3 in DNA: TGTGCCAGCAGCTGGAGGACAGGGAAGAGCTCCTACGAGCAGTACGTC. The encoded protein is CASSWRTGKSSYEQYV.

The gene calls are TRBV7-3 and TRBJ2-5; possible D gene TRBD2, 6 bases. V lost 2 bases, J lost 0 bases, and 7 bases lay in between. The CDR3 runs 14 residues. Germline CDR1 SGHTA, CDR2 FQGTGA. The CDR3 spells CASSLGGDQETQYF. For the CDR3, the DNA is TGTGCCAGCAGCTTAGGAGGGGACCAAGAGACCCAGTACTTC. The whole variable domain, remainder taken from reference TRBV7-3 and TRBJ2-5, is GAGVSQTPSNKVTEKGKYVELRCDPISGHTALYWYRQSLGQGPEFLIYFQGTGAADDSGLPNDRFFAVRPEGSVSTLKIQRTERGDSAVYLCASSLGGDQETQYFGPGTRLLVL.

The chain has TRBV27 and TRBJ2-1, with 12 bases identical to TRBD1. Germline-derived CDR1 and CDR2 are MNHEY and SMNVEV (reference sequence). J was trimmed by 1 base and V by 7 bases; bases with no gene match: 8. The length of the CDR3 is 17 residues. CDR3: CASTRGQGAGSYNEQFF. In DNA form, the CDR3 reads TGTGCCAGCACCCGGGGACAGGGGGCGGGATCCTACAATGAGCAGTTCTTC.

This clone has more than one count but fewer than ten. The genes are TRBV5-1 and TRBJ2-7; TRBD2 matches 8 bases. Germline CDR1 and CDR2: SGHRS and YFSETQ. This CDR3 region has 14 residues. Losses at the gene ends were 4 bases for V and 6 bases for J; bases not matched to a gene: 9. CDR3 sequence reads: CASSVTSGVIEQYF. In DNA, the CDR3 is TGCGCCAGCAGCGTTACTAGCGGAGTCATCGAGCAGTACTTC.

The table lists this clone with many counts. The chain recombines TRBV10-1 with TRBJ1-5, with D possibly being TRBD1 (5 bases). CDR1 is WNHNN, CDR2 SYGVQD, per germline (reference sequence). The CDR3 sequence is 13 residues long. The V end was cut by 3 bases, the J end by 7 bases, with 10 bases between. The CDR3 reads CASSESGAQPQHF. For the CDR3, the DNA is TGCGCCAGCAGTGAATCTGGGGCCCAGCCCCAGCATTTT.

The chain employs TRBV4-2 and TRBJ2-3; D remains ambiguous. Trimming removed 3 bases at V and 2 bases at J, with 9 bases between. CDR1 and CDR2 (germline): LGHNA, YNFKEQ. This CDR3 is 14 amino acids long. CDR3 sequence reads: CASSQARTTDTQYF. In nucleotides, the CDR3 is TGTGCCAGCAGCCAGGCCCGTACCACAGATACGCAGTATTTT.

This clone was recorded a few times. The chain is built from TRBV15 and TRBJ2-1; 7 nucleotides line up with TRBD2. J lost 5 bases, V lost 1 base, and 5 bases had no gene match. Per germline, CDR1 LNHNV and CDR2 YYDKDF (reference sequence). The length of the CDR3 is 15 residues. The CDR3 DNA is TGTGCCACCAGCAGAGCCGGGACTATTAACAATGAGCAGTTCTTC. Protein sequence: CATSRAGTINNEQFF.

The rearrangement links TRBV5-4 to TRBJ2-3; D perhaps matches TRBD2 (5 bases). The CDR3 contains 16 residues. Per the germline V gene, CDR1 is SGHNT and CDR2 is YYREEE (reference sequence). Trimming stripped 4 bases from V and 6 bases from J, with 21 bases between. In DNA, the CDR3 is TGTGCCAGCAGCCACGGGGTGGACCGCGCCTCCGATACGCAGTATTTT. Translated, it gives CASSHGVDRASDTQYF.

This chain joins TRBV9 and TRBJ2-1; 9 nucleotides agree with TRBD2. Germline CDR1 is SGDLS and CDR2 is YYNGEE. CDR3 size: 15 residues. The J segment lost 3 bases and the V segment lost 3 bases, leaving 4 bases of the junction unmatched. This chain's CDR3 is CASSADSGGYNEQFF. The DNA of the CDR3 is TGTGCCAGCAGCGCCGATAGCGGGGGCTACAATGAGCAGTTCTTC. Based on the CDR3 plus reference TRBV9 and TRBJ2-1, the full variable domain is DSGVTQTPKHLITATGQRVTLRCSPRSGDLSVYWYQQSLDQGLQFLIQYYNGEERAKGNILERFSAQQFPDLHSELNLSSLELGDSALYFCASSADSGGYNEQFFGPGTRLTVL.

V is TRBV4-2 and J is TRBJ1-2; 11 positions agree with TRBD1. Germline V gene lookup returns CDR1 LGHNA and CDR2 YNFKEQ. The CDR3 extends over 15 amino acids. The J segment lost 2 bases and the V segment lost 4 bases, leaving 3 bases of the junction unmatched. CDR3 sequence: CASSPGQGANYGYTF. The CDR3 coding sequence is TGTGCCAGCAGCCCCGGACAGGGGGCGAACTATGGCTACACCTTC.

A few counts support this clone. V is TRBV29-1 and J is TRBJ1-1; possibly TRBD1 for D (6 bases). The germline V and J ends were trimmed by 6 bases and 0 bases, with 20 bases remaining between them. This CDR3 comprises 16 residues. Per the germline V gene, CDR1 is SQVTM and CDR2 is ANQGSEA. The CDR3 region has the DNA TGCAGCGTGAGGACCGGGACACATTTAATGAACACTGAAGCTTTCTTT. This translates into CSVRTGTHLMNTEAFF.

The chain joins TRBV29-1 to TRBJ2-1; D is undetermined. This CDR3 has 13 amino acids. V gave up 0 bases and J gave up 3 bases, with 6 bases separating them. CDR1 is SQVTM, CDR2 ANQGSEA, per germline. CDR3 sequence reads: CSVEEAVYNEQFF. In DNA form, the CDR3 reads TGCAGCGTTGAAGAGGCAGTCTACAATGAGCAGTTCTTC.

V and J are TRBV11-2 and TRBJ2-7; TRBD1 matches 7 bases. CDR1 SGHAT and CDR2 FQNNGV come from the germline V gene. With 1 base clipped from V and 1 base from J, the junction kept 1 base outside the gene matches. This CDR3 spans 14 amino acids. CDR3 protein: CASSLGRGSYEQYF. In nucleotides, the CDR3 is TGTGCCAGCAGCTTAGGCAGGGGGTCCTACGAGCAGTACTTC.

This clone was seen a handful of times. The CDR3, as DNA: TGTGCCAGCAGCGTAGCCCTTACTGGGGGCCCCGAGGCGGAAAAACTGTTTTTT. It translates to CASSVALTGGPEAEKLFF. This sequence joins TRBV9 and TRBJ1-4, with D possibly TRBD1 on 6 matching bases. Trimming took off 0 bases at V and 8 bases at J, with 23 bases between the two ends. The CDR3 has 18 residues. Germline assignment: CDR1 SGDLS and CDR2 YYNGEE.

The chain couples TRBV19 to TRBJ1-3; 8 nucleotides match TRBD1. V dropped 8 bases and J dropped 3; count of bases not matched to a gene: 3. The germline CDR1 and CDR2 sequences are LNHDA and SQIVND (reference sequence). CDR3 length equals 13 residues. CDR3 sequence reads: CASLGTGGNTIYF. In DNA form, the CDR3 reads TGTGCCAGTTTGGGGACAGGTGGAAACACCATATATTTT.

The chain couples TRBV7-3 to TRBJ2-7; perhaps TRBD1 as D (6 bases). This CDR3 is 13 amino acids long. Trimming stripped 5 bases from V and 1 base from J, with 9 bases between. Germline CDR1 and CDR2: SGHTA and FQGTGA. CDR3 bases: TGTGCCAGCAGCCCGACAGGATCCTACGAGCAGTACTTC. Amino acids: CASSPTGSYEQYF.

In its sample, this clone was seen many times. The V and J genes are TRBV19 and TRBJ1-2; D possibly corresponds to TRBD1 (6 bases). CDR3 length: 15 amino acids. Germline V gene data show CDR1 as LNHDA and CDR2 as SQIVND (reference sequence). Trimming shortened V by 5 bases and J by 8 bases, and 21 bases separated the two germline ends. CDR3 nucleotides: TGTGCCAGTAGTCCGACCCCCGACGGCACAGGGGGCTACACCTTC. This translates into CASSPTPDGTGGYTF.

J is TRBJ2-3 and V is TRBV9; no clear D gene. CDR1 and CDR2 from the germline V gene are SGDLS and YYNGEE. The CDR3 runs to 16 residues. V shed 0 bases and J shed 0 bases, with 11 bases lying between them. CDR3 in DNA: TGTGCCAGCAGCGTAGGGGTGACTTCTAGCACAGATACGCAGTATTTT. It encodes CASSVGVTSSTDTQYF.

On this clone itself: Other DNA variants within this sample encode the same CDR3. The V gene is TRBV10-3, the J gene TRBJ1-2; a possible D gene is TRBD1 (5 bases). With 7 bases removed from V and 8 bases from J, the gap between germline ends came to 20 bases. The CDR3 has 14 amino acids. Germline V gives CDR1 ENHRY, CDR2 SYGVKD. CDR3 region: CAITQTAGLEGYTF. The CDR3 nucleotides are TGTGCCATCACTCAGACAGCCGGTCTAGAAGGCTACACCTTC.

The chain carries TRBV7-8 and TRBJ2-3; 11 bases align to TRBD2. J gave up 5 bases and V 5 bases, and 12 bases lay outside the gene matches. Germline CDR1 and CDR2: SGHVS and FQNEAQ. The CDR3 runs to 17 residues. CDR3 nucleotide sequence: TGTGCCAGCAGCCCAGGGACTAGCGGCTCGAGGGTAGATACGCAGTATTTT. It codes for CASSPGTSGSRVDTQYF.

The chain carries TRBV6-5 and TRBJ1-6; no reliable D call. CDR1 is MNHEY, CDR2 SVGAGI, per germline. The CDR3 sequence is 14 residues long. Trimming cost V 1 base and J 7 bases, with 8 bases left between them. CDR3 in DNA: TGTGCCAGCAGTTACTTGGCAACAAATTCACCCCTCCACTTT. Translation: CASSYLATNSPLHF.

The rearrangement joins TRBV4-1 to TRBJ2-3; 8 bases agree with TRBD2. J gave up 0 bases and V 4 bases, and 6 bases lay outside the gene matches. The CDR3 spans 16 residues. Germline CDR1 is MGHRA and CDR2 is YSYEKL. The CDR3 sequence is CASSRITSGSTDTQYF. The DNA for the CDR3 is TGCGCCAGCAGCCGAATAACTAGCGGAAGCACAGATACGCAGTATTTT.

This clone was observed a handful of times. The chain has TRBV2 and TRBJ2-5, with 9 bases lining up with TRBD1. CDR1 is SNHLY, CDR2 FYNNEI, per germline. J was trimmed by 5 bases and V by 7 bases; bases with no gene match: 8. This CDR3 comprises 14 residues. The CDR3: CASTKDRGRETQYF. CDR3 nucleotide sequence: TGTGCCAGCACAAAGGACAGGGGAAGGGAGACCCAGTACTTC.

The J gene is TRBJ2-5, the V gene TRBV15; TRBD2 is a possible D gene (5 bases). The length of the CDR3 is 13 residues. V gave up 1 base and J gave up 3 bases, with 6 bases separating them. Germline V CDR1 and CDR2: LNHNV, YYDKDF (reference sequence). The CDR3 loop is CATSRAGEETQYF. CDR3 nucleotide sequence: TGTGCCACCAGCAGAGCCGGGGAAGAGACCCAGTACTTC.

This clone has only a few counts. The V and J genes are TRBV28 and TRBJ2-2, with D tentatively TRBD1 (5 bases). This CDR3 has 14 residues. V was clipped by 7 bases and J by 2 bases, with 11 bases between them. Germline CDR1 and CDR2: MDHEN and SYDVKM. The CDR3 DNA is TGTGCCAGCATACAGGCACTTAACACCGGGGAGCTGTTTTTT. Encoded protein: CASIQALNTGELFF.

The chain combines TRBV2 with TRBJ2-7, with TRBD1 as a possible D gene (5 bases). The germline V gene encodes CDR1 SNHLY and CDR2 FYNNEI. The CDR3 is 13 residues long. Trimming left V 8 bases short and J 2 bases short, with 13 bases between. In DNA, the CDR3 is TGTGCCAGCTTTGGGGAAGGGGCCTACGAGCAGTACGTC. Residues: CASFGEGAYEQYV.

This chain connects TRBV7-9 to TRBJ1-1; D is ambiguous. V shed 6 bases and J shed 1 base, with 9 bases lying between them. This CDR3 region has 13 residues. Germline loops: CDR1 SEHNR, CDR2 FQNEAQ (reference sequence). This CDR3 is CASRSTSNTEAFF. CDR3 in DNA: TGTGCCAGCAGAAGCACGTCGAACACTGAAGCTTTCTTT.

The J gene is TRBJ2-1, the V gene TRBV11-2; D not certain. Germline-derived CDR1 and CDR2 are SGHAT and FQNNGV. V lost 1 base and J 5 bases, leaving 9 bases between the germline ends. The CDR3 consists of 14 residues. CDR3 coding DNA: TGTGCCAGCAGCTTAGCCTCTAGAAACAATGAGCAGTTCTTC. Residues: CASSLASRNNEQFF.

This clone was counted only a few times. The CDR3 protein is CASSTWTSGGETQYF. The CDR3 region has the DNA TGTGCCAGCAGCACCTGGACTAGCGGGGGAGAGACCCAGTACTTC. The chain joins TRBV5-6 to TRBJ2-5; TRBD2 matches 13 bases. Germline trimming cut 4 bases from V and 4 bases from J; bases unmatched to any gene: 4. The CDR3 covers 15 residues. Germline CDR1 and CDR2: SGHDT and YYEEEE.

V gene TRBV29-1 combines with J gene TRBJ2-5; D may be TRBD2 (5 bases). V shed 1 base and J shed 1 base, with 7 bases lying between them. The germline gives CDR1 SQVTM, CDR2 ANQGSEA. The CDR3 length is 13 residues. The CDR3 region has the DNA TGCAGCGTTGAAGGCGGGTTCCAAGAGACCCAGTACTTC. Its protein is CSVEGGFQETQYF.

A few counts support this clone. This chain uses TRBV28 with TRBJ2-1; the D gene is possibly TRBD2 (6 bases). CDR1 and CDR2 from the germline V gene are MDHEN and SYDVKM. The V and J ends lost 8 bases and 1 base respectively, with 9 bases between them. The CDR3 has 13 amino acids. CDR3 sequence: CASDRGSYNEQFF. DNA for the CDR3: TGTGCCAGCGACCGGGGGTCCTACAATGAGCAGTTCTTC.

V is TRBV28 and J is TRBJ2-3; D is perhaps TRBD2 (6 bases). The CDR3 runs 13 residues. Trimming left V 8 bases short and J 4 bases short, with 13 bases between. CDR1 and CDR2 from the germline V gene are MDHEN and SYDVKM. The CDR3: CASSAGWSDTQYF. DNA of the CDR3: TGTGCCAGCTCCGCGGGGTGGTCAGATACGCAGTATTTT.